These 24 T cell receptor beta chains came from one sample sequenced in a study of Graves' ophthalmopathy and Graves' hyperthyroidism. The TCR beta CDR3 regions underwent amplification from RNA transcripts. First-round RT-PCR employed HTBI primers, with a second-round multiplex PCR after it. TCRdb processed the multiplex PCR reads anew with MiXCR; each CDR3 protein has one entry. The table shows fewer than 350,000 distinct CDR3 sequences, with roughly 15% occurring only once. The sequenced sample consisted of peripheral blood. All receptors derive from an adult man with Graves' ophthalmopathy.

In its sample, this clonotype was seen many times. V is TRBV28 and J is TRBJ1-2; 7 bases are shared with TRBD1. J lost 1 base, V lost 10 bases, and 6 bases had no gene match. The germline gives CDR1 MDHEN, CDR2 SYDVKM. The CDR3 length is 13 residues. The CDR3 DNA reads as TGTGCCATCGGACAGGCCGTTAACTATGGCTACACCTTC. Translated: CAIGQAVNYGYTF.

This clonotype was detected ten times or more. The V call is TRBV2, the J call TRBJ1-2, with D perhaps matching TRBD1 (5 bases). Between the trimmed V and J ends, which lost 2 bases and 0 bases, there was a span of 19 bases. The CDR3 is 18 residues long. Looked up from germline, CDR1 is SNHLY and CDR2 is FYNNEI. CDR3 DNA sequence: TGTGCCAGCAGTGAATTTGGGGCCACAGGTGACACTAACTATGGCTACACCTTC. Amino acids: CASSEFGATGDTNYGYTF.

This clonotype was seen ten or more times. The CDR3 spells CASSPPRLATEAFF. CDR3 in DNA: TGTGCCAGCAGTCCCCCCCGGCTGGCCACTGAAGCTTTCTTT. This rearrangement joins TRBV12-3 or TRBV12-4 to TRBJ1-1; D call uncertain. CDR3 size: 14 residues. V lost 5 bases and J lost 4, with 14 bases in between.

This clonotype was seen ten or more times. V is TRBV20-1 and J is TRBJ1-5; D call uncertain. V shed 6 bases and J shed 0 bases, with 18 bases lying between them. The germline V gene encodes CDR1 DFQATT and CDR2 SNEGSKA (reference sequence). This CDR3 comprises 16 residues. In DNA, the CDR3 is TGCAGTGCGAGTTCCAGAGGGTTCCGTAGCAATCAGCCCCAGCATTTT. Translating it yields CSASSRGFRSNQPQHF.

This clonotype was seen at least ten times. The gene calls are TRBV18 and TRBJ2-5; no clear D. V was cut by 3 bases and J by 2 bases, with 4 bases left in between. CDR1 KGHSH and CDR2 LQKENI come from the germline V gene. This CDR3 contains 12 residues. CDR3 protein: CASSPTQETQYF. The CDR3, as DNA: TGTGCCAGCTCACCTACTCAAGAGACCCAGTACTTC.

This clonotype was counted many times. The V and J genes are TRBV20-1 and TRBJ2-5; the match to TRBD2 covers 13 bases. From germline, CDR1 is DFQATT and CDR2 SNEGSKA (reference sequence). The trim removed 4 bases at V and 6 bases at J, leaving 5 bases unmatched. The CDR3 length is 14 residues. This CDR3 reads CSAILAGGEKTQYF. For the CDR3, the DNA is TGCAGTGCTATACTAGCGGGAGGGGAAAAGACCCAGTACTTC.

This clonotype has a handful of counts. This clone may be a read error of a much larger clone one base away. The rearrangement links TRBV29-1 to TRBJ2-5, with D unresolved. The CDR3 covers 12 residues. The germline V gene encodes CDR1 SQVTM and CDR2 ANQGSEA. V dropped 7 bases and J dropped 5 bases, with 14 bases sitting between them. CDR3 sequence: CSAEWARETQYF. CDR3 coding DNA: TGCAGCGCAGAGTGGGCTCGGGAGACCCAGTACTTC.

This clonotype has a count of ten or more. This chain links TRBV5-6 with TRBJ1-2; D possibly corresponds to TRBD1 (6 bases). Trimming pared 2 bases from V and 7 bases from J, leaving 15 bases between. The CDR3 has 14 residues. The germline CDR1 and CDR2 sequences are SGHDT and YYEEEE. The CDR3 region is CASSFDTGRTGYTF. As DNA, the CDR3 is TGTGCCAGCAGCTTTGATACAGGGAGGACTGGCTACACCTTC. Full variable domain (missing parts from reference TRBV5-6 and TRBJ1-2): DAGVTQSPTHLIKTRGQQVTLRCSPKSGHDTVSWYQQALGQGPQFIFQYYEEEERQRGNFPDRFSGHQFPNYSSELNVNALLLGDSALYLCASSFDTGRTGYTFGSGTRLTVV.

The genes are TRBV18 and TRBJ2-7; D is tentatively TRBD1 or TRBD2 (6 bases each). CDR1 and CDR2 from the germline V gene are KGHSH and LQKENI. Between the trimmed V and J ends, which lost 1 base and 3 bases, there was a span of 16 bases. This CDR3 is built from 16 residues. This CDR3 reads CASSPQGGTLNYEQYF. In nucleotides, the CDR3 is TGTGCCAGCTCACCACAAGGGGGGACCTTAAACTACGAGCAGTACTTC.

The chain carries TRBV6-5 and TRBJ1-1; maybe TRBD1 (5 bases). Germline V lookup: CDR1 MNHEY, CDR2 SVGAGI. This CDR3 region has 13 residues. V gave up 2 bases and J gave up 10 bases, with 14 bases separating them. In DNA, the CDR3 is TGTGCCAGCAGTTACCCGAAAAGGGGTGGAGCTTTCTTT. This encodes CASSYPKRGGAFF.

About this clonotype itself: A much larger clone lies a single base off, so this may be a read error. The chain links TRBV7-9 to TRBJ2-5; possibly TRBD2 for D (5 bases). Trimming left V 5 bases short and J 9 bases short, with 10 bases between. Per the germline V gene, CDR1 is SEHNR and CDR2 is FQNEAQ (reference sequence). The CDR3 length is 11 residues. The CDR3 sequence is CASSPEEAQYF. CDR3 bases: TGTGCCAGCAGCCCGGAGGAGGCCCAGTACTTC.

This clonotype has ten or more counts. The rearrangement joins TRBV30 to TRBJ2-7; D gene unclear. The germline V gene has CDR1 GTSNPN and CDR2 SVGIG (reference sequence). The length of the CDR3 is 13 residues. Trimming left V 0 bases short and J 7 bases short, with 13 bases between. Written as DNA, the CDR3 is TGTGCCTGGAGTGTAGAAGGGCTAAGGGAGCAGTACTTC. Its protein product is CAWSVEGLREQYF.

This clonotype was counted at least ten times. This chain joins TRBV11-2 and TRBJ2-7; no clear D gene. Germline values: CDR1 SGHAT, CDR2 FQNNGV. This CDR3 spans 13 amino acids. Trimming removed 1 base from V and 4 bases from J, with 8 bases in between. The CDR3 nucleotides read TGTGCCAGCAGCTTAGTGCCGGATTACGAGCAGTACTTC. This sequence encodes CASSLVPDYEQYF.

This clonotype was detected many times. This sequence joins TRBV30 and TRBJ2-7; the D gene is possibly TRBD1 (5 bases). This CDR3 comprises 16 residues. Trimming removed 3 bases at V and 5 bases at J, with 23 bases between. In germline, CDR1 is GTSNPN, CDR2 SVGIG (reference sequence). In nucleotides, the CDR3 is TGTGCCTGGAGCCTGCCCGGGTATCGCAGGGCCCACGAGCAGTACTTC. The encoded protein is CAWSLPGYRRAHEQYF.

This clonotype is a singleton in its sample. The chain couples TRBV12-3 or TRBV12-4 to TRBJ1-3; no clear D. The CDR3 consists of 16 residues. V dropped 6 bases and J dropped 0 bases, with 15 bases sitting between them. The CDR3 spells CASRTTAGYSGNTIYF. The CDR3 region has the DNA TGTGCCAGCAGAACCACGGCAGGATACTCTGGAAACACCATATATTTT.

The gene calls are TRBV6-5 and TRBJ1-2; perhaps TRBD1 as D (5 bases). CDR1 and CDR2 from the germline V gene are MNHEY and SVGAGI. Trimming took 4 bases from V and 2 from J, leaving 11 bases between them. There are 14 residues in the CDR3. The CDR3 loop is CASSFPGTNYGYTF. The CDR3 DNA reads TGTGCCAGCAGTTTCCCCGGGACCAACTATGGCTACACCTTC.

This clonotype was counted a single time. The gene calls are TRBV28 and TRBJ2-7, with 8 bases that match TRBD1. The germline V gene has CDR1 MDHEN and CDR2 SYDVKM. The ends lost 3 bases at V and 6 bases at J; junction bases unmatched: 7. CDR3 length equals 14 residues. The CDR3 nucleotides are TGTGCCAGCAGTTTTGGACAGGGTGGAGGCGAGCAGTACTTC. This sequence encodes CASSFGQGGGEQYF.

The sample holds many counts of this clonotype. This chain joins TRBV27 and TRBJ1-1, with D perhaps matching TRBD1 (5 bases). The CDR3 runs to 13 residues. Germline V CDR1 and CDR2: MNHEY, SMNVEV (reference sequence). V lost 5 bases, J lost 0 bases, and 7 bases lay in between. The chain's CDR3 is CASSTTVNTEAFF. CDR3 nucleotides: TGTGCCAGCAGTACGACAGTGAACACTGAAGCTTTCTTT.

The chain joins TRBV6-5 to TRBJ2-5, with 14 bases matching TRBD2. Germline loops: CDR1 MNHEY, CDR2 SVGAGI. This CDR3 comprises 17 residues. The trim removed 2 bases at V and 4 bases at J, leaving 6 bases unmatched. CDR3 protein: CASSYAGLAGDPETQYF. The CDR3, as DNA: TGTGCCAGCAGTTACGCGGGACTAGCGGGAGATCCAGAGACCCAGTACTTC.

This chain joins TRBV12-3 or TRBV12-4 and TRBJ1-1; 10 nucleotides align to TRBD1. J was trimmed by 5 bases and V by 4 bases; bases with no gene match: 4. This CDR3 has 14 residues. The CDR3 loop reads CASSSWTGGTEAFF. The CDR3, as DNA: TGTGCCAGCAGTTCATGGACAGGGGGGACTGAAGCTTTCTTT.

This clonotype was seen many times. The chain uses TRBV24-1 and TRBJ1-2; no clear D. The V gene's germline CDR1 is KGHDR and CDR2 SFDVKD. Trimming removed 3 bases at V and 5 bases at J, with 12 bases between. This CDR3 region has 14 residues. CDR3 amino acids: CATSDHTALYGYTF. CDR3 coding DNA: TGTGCCACCAGTGATCACACAGCCTTGTATGGCTACACCTTC.

In this sample, this clonotype turned up many times. This sequence joins TRBV19 and TRBJ1-2; 7 bases align to TRBD1. CDR1 and CDR2 (germline): LNHDA, SQIVND (reference sequence). V lost 6 bases to trimming and J lost 6 bases; unmatched junction nucleotides: 13. This CDR3 region has 15 residues. The CDR3 region is CASSLTGTDPHGYTF. CDR3 coding DNA: TGTGCCAGTAGCCTCACCGGGACAGATCCCCATGGCTACACCTTC.

This clonotype was seen a handful of times. The chain combines TRBV19 with TRBJ1-5; tentatively, D is TRBD1 (5 bases). The CDR3 extends over 15 amino acids. Germline V gives CDR1 LNHDA, CDR2 SQIVND (reference sequence). The V and J ends lost 9 bases and 0 bases respectively, with 15 bases between them. CDR3 DNA sequence: TGTGCCAGCTCTACGACAGTCTATAGCAATCAGCCCCAGCATTTT. Its translation is CASSTTVYSNQPQHF.

At least ten counts were recorded for this clonotype. This rearrangement joins TRBV12-3 or TRBV12-4 to TRBJ1-5; 8 nucleotides agree with TRBD1. The V and J ends lost 6 bases and 5 bases, in that order; junction bases with no gene match: 6. CDR3 size: 14 residues. The CDR3 here is CASSHGQGHQPQHF. CDR3 DNA sequence: TGTGCCAGCAGCCACGGACAGGGCCATCAGCCCCAGCATTTT.